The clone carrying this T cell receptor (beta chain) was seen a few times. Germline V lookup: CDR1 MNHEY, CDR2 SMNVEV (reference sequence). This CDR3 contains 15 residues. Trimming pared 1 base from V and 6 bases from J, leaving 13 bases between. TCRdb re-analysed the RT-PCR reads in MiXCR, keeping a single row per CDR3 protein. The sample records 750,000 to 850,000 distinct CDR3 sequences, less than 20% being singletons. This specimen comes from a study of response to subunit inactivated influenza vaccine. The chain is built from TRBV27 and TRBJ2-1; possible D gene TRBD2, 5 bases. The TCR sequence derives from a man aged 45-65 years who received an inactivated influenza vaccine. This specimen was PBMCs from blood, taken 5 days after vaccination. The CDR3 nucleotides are TGTGCCAGCAGTTTATGGGAGTCGGGTCTCAATGAGCAGTTCTTC. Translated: CASSLWESGLNEQFF.